This T cell receptor (beta chain) emerged from a study of monozygotic twins with inflammatory bowel disease. The CDR3 consists of 13 residues. From germline, CDR1 is KGHSH and CDR2 LQKENI. After re-calling the 5' RACE reads, TCRdb lists one entry per CDR3 protein, DNA absent. The ten most abundant clones cover 0.95% to 1.5% of a sample with roughly 150,000 distinct CDR3 sequences. The chain has TRBV18 and TRBJ1-5. The sample was blood. The sequence was collected from a human donor with ulcerative colitis or Crohn's disease, or a healthy co-twin of an affected twin (not recorded which). The CDR3 spells CASSPGVDQPQHF.